Presented here are 11 T cell receptor beta chains from one specimen sequenced in a study of T cell responses to AZD1222 COVID-19 vaccine listed by TCRdb under 2021. This specimen's time point label, interpreted: baseline before first vaccination. Libraries were prepared through the immunoSEQ multiplex PCR assay. Here the immuneACCESS table is served through TCRdb, limited to in-frame sequences with V and J called. Missing clones are a known gap in these copies; in checked studies unresolved V genes cover under half, and the rest lacks a known reason. The sample profile shows some 120,000 clones; about 91% of them were found once. The top ten hold less than 6% of the sample. This specimen was peripheral blood, taken on day 0 of AZD1222 vaccination. The receptors were gathered from an adult in good health.

J is TRBJ1-2 and V is TRBV2; D possibly corresponds to TRBD1 (5 bases). The CDR3 extends over 15 amino acids. Germline assignment: CDR1 SNHLY and CDR2 FYNNEI. The ends were cut back, 2 bases at V and 6 bases at J, with 16 bases in the middle. DNA of the CDR3: TGTGCCAGCAGTGAATTGCGTGGGGCGACGAATGGCTACACCTTC. This translates into CASSELRGATNGYTF. The entire variable domain, with the rest obtained from reference TRBV2 and TRBJ1-2, is as follows: EPEVTQTPSHQVTQMGQEVILRCVPISNHLYFYWYRQILGQKVEFLVSFYNNEISEKSEIFDDQFSVERPDGSNFTLKIRSTKLEDSAMYFCASSELRGATNGYTFGSGTRLTVV.

The chain recombines TRBV7-2 with TRBJ1-5; D is unclear. Germline V gives CDR1 SGHTA, CDR2 FQGNSA. There are 13 residues in the CDR3. With 5 bases removed from V and 3 bases from J, the gap between germline ends came to 8 bases. CDR3 sequence: CASSRVYNQPQHF. DNA of the CDR3: TGTGCCAGCAGCAGGGTTTACAATCAGCCCCAGCATTTT.

This clone has just a few counts. This rearrangement joins TRBV6-5 to TRBJ1-4; 9 bases are shared with TRBD1. The CDR3 loop spans 15 amino acids. Germline CDR1 MNHEY, CDR2 SVGAGI. Germline trimming cut 6 bases from V and 4 bases from J; bases unmatched to any gene: 6. CDR3 nucleotide sequence: TGTGCCAGCAGCGTACAGGGGGCTTATAATGAAAAACTGTTTTTT. Its translation: CASSVQGAYNEKLFF.

The rearrangement uses TRBV28 and TRBJ1-1; no firm D call. V lost 6 bases, J lost 8 bases, and 13 bases lay in between. Germline V gene lookup returns CDR1 MDHEN and CDR2 SYDVKM. The CDR3 runs 12 residues. The CDR3 bases are TGTGCCAGCAGGCCCCCTCTCTCGGAAGCTTTCTTT. Translating gives CASRPPLSEAFF.

This clone was recorded only once. This chain links TRBV3-1 (or the pseudogene TRBV3-2) with TRBJ2-5, with D tentatively TRBD2 (6 bases). V was trimmed by 1 base and J by 2 bases, leaving 23 bases between them. This CDR3 is built from 19 residues. Germline loops: CDR1 LGHDT, CDR2 YNNKEL (reference sequence). The CDR3 nucleotides are TGTGCCAGCAGCCAAGTGGCGACGGGGGTTTTTTCGGAGCAAGAGACCCAGTACTTC. It translates to CASSQVATGVFSEQETQYF.

V is TRBV6-4 and J is TRBJ2-3; no definite D call. Germline CDR1 is MRHNA and CDR2 is SNTAGT. The CDR3 runs to 13 residues. V shed 5 bases and J shed 2 bases, with 8 bases lying between them. CDR3 in amino acids: CASSSQATDTQYF. CDR3 nucleotides: TGTGCCAGCAGTTCGCAGGCCACAGATACGCAGTATTTT.

This sequence joins TRBV15 and TRBJ2-4; TRBD1 aligns across 9 bases. Unmatched junction bases numbered 14, after V lost 1 base and J lost 1 base. Germline V gene data show CDR1 as LNHNV and CDR2 as YYDKDF (reference sequence). The CDR3 totals 20 residues. The CDR3 sequence is CATSRGDRAGASLAKNIQYF. The CDR3 bases are TGTGCCACCAGCAGAGGGGACAGGGCGGGGGCTTCATTGGCCAAAAACATTCAGTACTTC.

The gene calls are TRBV9 and TRBJ2-7, with 7 bases aligning to TRBD1. The V gene end was trimmed by 4 bases and the J gene end by 5 bases; junction bases not matched to a gene: 9. Per the germline V gene, CDR1 is SGDLS and CDR2 is YYNGEE. The CDR3 sequence is 14 residues long. CDR3 sequence (DNA): TGTGCCAGCAGCCCGACACAGGGGAATAACGAGCAGTACTTC. Its translation is CASSPTQGNNEQYF.

The rearrangement uses TRBV4-1 and TRBJ1-5; possibly TRBD1 for D (5 bases). Germline lookup yields CDR1 MGHRA and CDR2 YSYEKL. Trimming removed 0 bases from V and 1 base from J, with 10 bases in between. The CDR3 is 16 amino acids. CDR3 DNA sequence: TGCGCCAGCAGCCAAGATGGGGCGGGGAGCAATCAGCCCCAGCATTTT. This encodes CASSQDGAGSNQPQHF.

The rearrangement uses TRBV29-1 and TRBJ2-5; D may match TRBD1 or TRBD2 (5 bases each). Trimming cost V 7 bases and J 1 base, with 10 bases left between them. There are 12 residues in the CDR3. Germline CDR1 is SQVTM and CDR2 is ANQGSEA. CDR3: CSGRTPQETQYF. DNA for the CDR3: TGCAGCGGGAGGACACCCCAAGAGACCCAGTACTTC. The full variable domain, with the rest looked up from reference TRBV29-1 and TRBJ2-5, is SAVISQKPSRDICQRGTSLTIQCQVDSQVTMMFWYRQQPGQSLTLIATANQGSEATYESGFVIDKFPISRPNLTFSTLTVSNMSPEDSSIYLCSGRTPQETQYFGPGTRLLVL.

This clone was seen more than once but under ten times. The V gene is TRBV7-9, the J gene TRBJ1-1; TRBD1 is a possible D gene (6 bases). Germline assignment: CDR1 SEHNR and CDR2 FQNEAQ (reference sequence). This CDR3 is 12 amino acids long. V lost 5 bases, J lost 6 bases, and 10 bases lay in between. CDR3 DNA: TGTGCCAGCAGCCAATACAGGGCTGAAGCTTTCTTT. Translating gives CASSQYRAEAFF.